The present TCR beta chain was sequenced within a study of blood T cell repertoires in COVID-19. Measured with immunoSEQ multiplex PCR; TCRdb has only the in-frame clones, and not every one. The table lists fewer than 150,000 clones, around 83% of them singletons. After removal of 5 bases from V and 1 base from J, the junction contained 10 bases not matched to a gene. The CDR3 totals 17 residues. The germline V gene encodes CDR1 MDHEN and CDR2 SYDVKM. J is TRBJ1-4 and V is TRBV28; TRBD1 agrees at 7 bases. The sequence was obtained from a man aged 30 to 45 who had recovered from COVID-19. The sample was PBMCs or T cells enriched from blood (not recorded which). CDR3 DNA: TGTGCCAGCAGTGGGGAAAGGGGGCCAGAAACTAATGAAAAACTGTTTTTT. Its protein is CASSGERGPETNEKLFF.